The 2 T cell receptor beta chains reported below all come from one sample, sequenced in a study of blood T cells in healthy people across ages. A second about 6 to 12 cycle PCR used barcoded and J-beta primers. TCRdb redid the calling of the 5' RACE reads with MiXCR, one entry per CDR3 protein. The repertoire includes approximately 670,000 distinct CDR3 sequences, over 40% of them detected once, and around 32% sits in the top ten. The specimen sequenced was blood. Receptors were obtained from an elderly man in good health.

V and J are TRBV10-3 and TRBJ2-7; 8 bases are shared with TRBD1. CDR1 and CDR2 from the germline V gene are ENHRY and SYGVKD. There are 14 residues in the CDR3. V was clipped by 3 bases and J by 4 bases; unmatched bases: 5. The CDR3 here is CAISDPDRAYEQYF. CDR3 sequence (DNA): TGTGCCATCAGTGACCCGGACAGGGCTTACGAGCAGTACTTC.

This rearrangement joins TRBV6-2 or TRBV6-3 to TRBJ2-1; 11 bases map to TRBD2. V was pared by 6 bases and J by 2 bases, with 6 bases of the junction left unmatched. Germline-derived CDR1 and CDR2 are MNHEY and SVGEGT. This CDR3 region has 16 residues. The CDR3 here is CASRYGGLAAYNEQFF. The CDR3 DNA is TGTGCCAGCAGATATGGGGGACTAGCGGCCTACAATGAGCAGTTCTTC.